The 10 T cell receptor beta chains in this list originate from one sample, sequenced in a study of T cells in Graves' hyperthyroidism and ophthalmopathy (dated by TCRdb to the late 2010s). The library was generated by multiplex PCR. The listed sequencing device is Illumina HiSeq 2000. TCR beta CDR3 regions were amplified from RNA transcripts. For the first round of RT-PCR on the TCR CDR3, the HTBI primer set was used together with the Qiagen OneStep RT-PCR kit. TCRdb trimmed the raw reads at Q25, called clones with MiXCR and kept productive beta chains. Rows merge per CDR3 protein into single entries with the most common DNA and genes. This sample lists under 350,000 distinct CDR3 sequences; over 15% were detected once. The biggest ten clones account for about half of the sample. Specimen: blood. These receptors were collected from a woman in her fifties or sixties with Graves' hyperthyroidism.

This chain links TRBV20-1 with TRBJ2-3; 7 nucleotides match TRBD2. This CDR3 spans 13 amino acids. The V segment lost 4 bases and the J segment 4 bases; nucleotides outside the gene matches: 5. CDR1 is DFQATT, CDR2 SNEGSKA, per germline (reference sequence). CDR3 nucleotide sequence: TGCAGTGCTATGAGCGGGGACCCAGATACGCAGTATTTT. Translating it yields CSAMSGDPDTQYF.

This clonotype was recorded at least ten times. The rearrangement joins TRBV10-2 to TRBJ1-4; D perhaps matches TRBD1 (5 bases). Trimming took off 4 bases at V and 13 bases at J, with 13 bases between the two ends. This CDR3 is 12 amino acids long. The germline gives CDR1 WSHSY, CDR2 SAAADI. The CDR3 reads CASSGGGETLFF. CDR3 nucleotide sequence: TGCGCCAGCAGTGGGGGAGGGGAGACACTGTTTTTT.

This clonotype was seen repeatedly, ten times or more. The chain recombines TRBV20-1 with TRBJ1-1, with no clear D. Trimming removed 3 bases from V and 5 bases from J, with 16 bases in between. Per the germline V gene, CDR1 is DFQATT and CDR2 is SNEGSKA (reference sequence). The CDR3 length is 14 residues. CDR3 DNA: TGCAGTGCTAGTCGAGAATTCCCTGGGACTGAAGCTTTCTTT. Amino acid sequence: CSASREFPGTEAFF.

Many counts were recorded for this clonotype. The V gene is TRBV6-1, the J gene TRBJ2-7; 7 nucleotides agree with TRBD1. Germline V gene lookup returns CDR1 MNHNS and CDR2 SASEGT. The CDR3 length is 12 residues. V shed 9 bases and J 2 bases; nucleotides not matched to a gene: 4. In DNA, the CDR3 is TGTGCCAGTCGGGGACAGACCTACGAGCAGTACGTC. It encodes CASRGQTYEQYV.

This clonotype has more than one count but fewer than ten. V and J are TRBV4-2 and TRBJ1-1, with no clear D. The V end was cut by 1 base, the J end by 4 bases, with 13 bases between. This CDR3 is 15 amino acids long. Germline V gene sequence: CDR1 LGHNA, CDR2 YNFKEQ. The CDR3 bases are TGTGCCAGCAGCCAAGTAATCGGGGTAAGCACTGAAGCTTTCTTT. It is translated as CASSQVIGVSTEAFF.

V is TRBV28 and J is TRBJ2-7; 11 bases are shared with TRBD1. V shed 5 bases, J shed 7 bases, and the junction held 7 bases outside the gene matches. The length of the CDR3 is 14 residues. Per germline, CDR1 MDHEN and CDR2 SYDVKM. Here the CDR3 DNA reads TGTGCCAGCAGTGGGACAGGGGGTTCGAGGGAGCAGTACTTC. Translated: CASSGTGGSREQYF.

The rearrangement links TRBV30 to TRBJ2-3, with D possibly TRBD2 on 6 matching bases. CDR1 and CDR2 from the germline V gene are GTSNPN and SVGIG (reference sequence). This CDR3 contains 15 residues. V gave up 1 base and J gave up 0 bases, with 11 bases separating them. CDR3 in amino acids: CAWSGPGLSTDTQYF. The CDR3 nucleotides are TGTGCCTGGAGTGGTCCTGGACTAAGCACAGATACGCAGTATTTT.

This clonotype was counted at least ten times. V gene TRBV2 combines with J gene TRBJ2-7; a weak D match, TRBD1 (5 bases). Germline CDR1 reads SNHLY; CDR2 reads FYNNEI. The CDR3 has 14 amino acids. Trimming stripped 6 bases from V and 0 bases from J, with 12 bases between. The CDR3 protein is CASSPRQSSYEQYF. In nucleotides, the CDR3 is TGTGCCAGCAGCCCAAGACAGAGCTCCTACGAGCAGTACTTC.

In this sample, this clonotype turned up many times. The rearrangement links TRBV30 to TRBJ1-1; D possibly corresponds to TRBD1 (5 bases). Germline V gene data show CDR1 as GTSNPN and CDR2 as SVGIG (reference sequence). This CDR3 spans 14 amino acids. Trimming stripped 2 bases from V and 1 base from J, with 11 bases between. The CDR3 region has the DNA TGTGCCTGGAGTTTTAGGGGCAAGAACACTGAAGCTTTCTTT. Its translation is CAWSFRGKNTEAFF.

This clonotype was counted only a few times. The chain uses TRBV12-3 or TRBV12-4 and TRBJ1-1; TRBD1 might be the D (5 bases). The CDR3 has 15 residues. V was cut by 3 bases and J by 6 bases, with 17 bases left in between. In DNA form, the CDR3 reads TGTGCCAGCAGTTTGGGGGACGTGATGATACCTGAAGCTTTCTTT. Translated, it gives CASSLGDVMIPEAFF.